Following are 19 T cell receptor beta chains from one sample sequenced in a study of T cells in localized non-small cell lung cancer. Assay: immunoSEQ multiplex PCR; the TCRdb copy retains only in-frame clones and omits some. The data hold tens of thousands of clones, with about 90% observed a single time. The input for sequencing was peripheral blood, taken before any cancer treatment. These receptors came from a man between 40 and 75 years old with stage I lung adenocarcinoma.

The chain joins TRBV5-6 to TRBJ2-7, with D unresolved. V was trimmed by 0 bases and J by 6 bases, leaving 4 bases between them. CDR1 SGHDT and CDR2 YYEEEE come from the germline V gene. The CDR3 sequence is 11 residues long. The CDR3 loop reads CASSLGGEQYF. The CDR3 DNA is TGTGCCAGCAGCTTGGGGGGCGAGCAGTACTTC.

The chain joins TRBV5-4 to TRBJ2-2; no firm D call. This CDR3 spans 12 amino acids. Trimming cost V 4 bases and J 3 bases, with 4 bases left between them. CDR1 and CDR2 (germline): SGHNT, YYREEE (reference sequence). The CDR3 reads CASSSHTGELFF. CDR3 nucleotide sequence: TGTGCCAGCAGCAGCCACACCGGGGAGCTGTTTTTT.

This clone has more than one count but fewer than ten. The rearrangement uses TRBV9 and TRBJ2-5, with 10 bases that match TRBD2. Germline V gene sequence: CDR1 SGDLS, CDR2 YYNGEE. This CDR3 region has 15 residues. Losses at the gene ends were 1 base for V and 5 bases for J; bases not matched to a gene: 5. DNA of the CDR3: TGTGCCAGCAGCGTATTAGCGGGGGGTACGGAGACCCAGTACTTC. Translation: CASSVLAGGTETQYF.

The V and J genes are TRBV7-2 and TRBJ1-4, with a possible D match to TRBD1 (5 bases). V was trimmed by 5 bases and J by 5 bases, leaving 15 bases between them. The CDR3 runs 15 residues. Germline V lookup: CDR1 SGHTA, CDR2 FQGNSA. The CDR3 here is CASSPNPGSNEKLFF. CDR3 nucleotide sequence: TGTGCCAGCAGCCCAAACCCAGGGTCCAATGAAAAACTGTTTTTT.

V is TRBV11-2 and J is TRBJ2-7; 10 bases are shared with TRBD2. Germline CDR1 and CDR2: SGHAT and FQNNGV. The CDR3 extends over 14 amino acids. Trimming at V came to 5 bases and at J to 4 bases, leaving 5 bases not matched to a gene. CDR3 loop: CASSRRTSGYEQYF. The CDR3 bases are TGTGCCAGCAGCCGCCGGACTAGCGGTTACGAGCAGTACTTC.

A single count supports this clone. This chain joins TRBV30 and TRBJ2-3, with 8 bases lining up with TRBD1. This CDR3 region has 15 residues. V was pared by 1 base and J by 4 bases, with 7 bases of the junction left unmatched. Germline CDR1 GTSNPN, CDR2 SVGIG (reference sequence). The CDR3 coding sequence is TGTGCCTGGAGTGAAGGACAGGGTATGGCAGATACGCAGTATTTT. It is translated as CAWSEGQGMADTQYF.

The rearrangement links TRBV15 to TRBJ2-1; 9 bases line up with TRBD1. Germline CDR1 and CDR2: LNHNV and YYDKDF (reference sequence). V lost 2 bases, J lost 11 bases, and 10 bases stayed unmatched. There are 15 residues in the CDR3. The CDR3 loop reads CATSRPGQGIYKQFF. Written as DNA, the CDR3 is TGTGCCACCAGCAGACCGGGACAGGGTATCTACAAGCAGTTCTTC.

For the CDR3, the DNA is TGTGCCAGCAGTTACTCGACTAGCACCTCCTACGAGCAGTACTTC. It is translated as CASSYSTSTSYEQYF. The genes are TRBV6-5 and TRBJ2-7; TRBD2 aligns across 7 bases. The germline V gene encodes CDR1 MNHEY and CDR2 SVGAGI. V shed 0 bases, J shed 0 bases, and the junction held 2 bases outside the gene matches. This CDR3 region has 15 residues.

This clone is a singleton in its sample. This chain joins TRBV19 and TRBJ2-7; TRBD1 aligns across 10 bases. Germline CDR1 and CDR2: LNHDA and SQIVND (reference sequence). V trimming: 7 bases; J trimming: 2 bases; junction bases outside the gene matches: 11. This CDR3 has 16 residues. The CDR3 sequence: CASTGGRQGAPYEQYF. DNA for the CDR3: TGTGCCAGTACGGGGGGAAGACAGGGGGCTCCCTACGAGCAGTACTTC.

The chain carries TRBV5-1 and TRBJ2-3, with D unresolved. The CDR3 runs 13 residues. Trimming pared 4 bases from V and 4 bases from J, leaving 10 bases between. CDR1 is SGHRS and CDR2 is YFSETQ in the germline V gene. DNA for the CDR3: TGCGCCAGCAGCCTAGAGTCAGCAGATACGCAGTATTTT. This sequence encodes CASSLESADTQYF.

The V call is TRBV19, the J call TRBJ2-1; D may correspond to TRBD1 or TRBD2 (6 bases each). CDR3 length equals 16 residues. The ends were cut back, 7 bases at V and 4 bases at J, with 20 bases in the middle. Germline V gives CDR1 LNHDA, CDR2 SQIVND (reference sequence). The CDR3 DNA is TGTGCCAGTAACCTAGGGGGGCGGGCGTCTTACAATGAGCAGTTCTTC. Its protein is CASNLGGRASYNEQFF. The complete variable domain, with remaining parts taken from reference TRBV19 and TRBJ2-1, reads DGGITQSPKYLFRKEGQNVTLSCEQNLNHDAMYWYRQDPGQGLRLIYYSQIVNDFQKGDIAEGYSVSREKKESFPLTVTSAQKNPTAFYLCASNLGGRASYNEQFFGPGTRLTVL.

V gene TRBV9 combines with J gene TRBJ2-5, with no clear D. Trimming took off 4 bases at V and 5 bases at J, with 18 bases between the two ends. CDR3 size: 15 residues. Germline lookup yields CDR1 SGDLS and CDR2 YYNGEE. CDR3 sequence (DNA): TGTGCCAGCAGCTCCTCTCCCCAACTCGGGGAGACCCAGTACTTC. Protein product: CASSSSPQLGETQYF.

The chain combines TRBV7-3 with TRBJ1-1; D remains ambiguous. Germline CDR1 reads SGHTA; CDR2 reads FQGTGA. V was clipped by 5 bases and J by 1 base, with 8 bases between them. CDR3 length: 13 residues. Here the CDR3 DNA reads TGTGCCAGCAGCCAATTCACGAACACTGAAGCTTTCTTT. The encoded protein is CASSQFTNTEAFF. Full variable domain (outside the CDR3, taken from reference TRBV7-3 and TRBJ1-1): GAGVSQTPSNKVTEKGKYVELRCDPISGHTALYWYRQSLGQGPEFLIYFQGTGAADDSGLPNDRFFAVRPEGSVSTLKIQRTERGDSAVYLCASSQFTNTEAFFGQGTRLTVV.

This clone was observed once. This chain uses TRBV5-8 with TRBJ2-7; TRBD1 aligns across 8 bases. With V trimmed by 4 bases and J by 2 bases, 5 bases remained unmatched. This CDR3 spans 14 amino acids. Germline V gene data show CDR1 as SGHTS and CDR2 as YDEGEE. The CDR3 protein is CASSPGDRTYEQYF. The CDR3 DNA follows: TGTGCCAGCAGCCCCGGGGACAGGACCTACGAGCAGTACTTC.

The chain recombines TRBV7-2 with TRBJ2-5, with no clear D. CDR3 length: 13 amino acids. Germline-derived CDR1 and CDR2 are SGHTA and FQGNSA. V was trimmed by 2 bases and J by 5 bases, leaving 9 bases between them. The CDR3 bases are TGTGCCAGCAGCTTATTATCCCGGGAGACCCAGTACTTC. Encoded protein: CASSLLSRETQYF.

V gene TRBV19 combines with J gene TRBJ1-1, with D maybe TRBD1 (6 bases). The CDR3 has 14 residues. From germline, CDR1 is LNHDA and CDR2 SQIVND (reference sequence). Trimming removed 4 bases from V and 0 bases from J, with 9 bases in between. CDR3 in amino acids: CASSNRAMNTEAFF. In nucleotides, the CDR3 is TGTGCCAGTAGTAACAGGGCTATGAACACTGAAGCTTTCTTT.

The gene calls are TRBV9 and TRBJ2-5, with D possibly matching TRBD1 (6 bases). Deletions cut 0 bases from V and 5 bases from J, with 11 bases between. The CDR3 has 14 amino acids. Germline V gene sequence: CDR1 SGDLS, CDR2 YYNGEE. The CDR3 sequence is CASSVDSGQETQYF. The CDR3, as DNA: TGTGCCAGCAGCGTAGACTCAGGACAGGAGACCCAGTACTTC.

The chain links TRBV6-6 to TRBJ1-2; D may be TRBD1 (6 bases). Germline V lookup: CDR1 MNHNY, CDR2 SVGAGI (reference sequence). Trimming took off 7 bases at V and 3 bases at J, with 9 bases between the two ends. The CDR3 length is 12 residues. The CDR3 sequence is CASTAGDYGYTF. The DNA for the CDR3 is TGTGCCAGCACGGCAGGGGACTATGGCTACACCTTC.

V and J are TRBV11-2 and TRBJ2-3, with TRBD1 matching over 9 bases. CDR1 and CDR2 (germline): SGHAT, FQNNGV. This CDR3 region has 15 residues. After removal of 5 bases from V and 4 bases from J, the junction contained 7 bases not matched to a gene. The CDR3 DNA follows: TGTGCCAGCAGCCTGGGGACAGGGAGTGCAGATACGCAGTATTTT. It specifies CASSLGTGSADTQYF.